These T cell receptor beta chains were read from a single sample in a study of T cell responses to AZD1222 COVID-19 vaccine. Assay: immunoSEQ multiplex PCR; the TCRdb copy retains only in-frame clones and omits some. The table includes about 120,000 clones, around 87% detected once. This sample comprised peripheral blood, obtained 28 days after the second AZD1222 dose. Every receptor here comes from an adult who received the AZD1222 COVID-19 vaccine. CDR3s include the opening cysteine and the closing phenylalanine or tryptophan. The order of the fields is J gene, D gene, clone size, V gene, CDR3 protein, CDR3 DNA. D genes are given only for firm matches. Clone size is shown for a subset of rows, as once, few, many or a class of expanded clone.

j_gene: TRBJ1-1
d_gene: NA
abundance: NA
v_gene: TRBV7-6
CDR3aa: CASSLIVGRNTEAFF
CDR3nt: TGTGCCAGCAGCTTAATTGTAGGGCGGAACACTGAAGCTTTCTTT

j_gene: TRBJ1-3
d_gene: NA
abundance: NA
v_gene: TRBV30
CDR3aa: CAWSVRRSGNTIYF
CDR3nt: TGTGCCTGGAGTGTACGACGCTCTGGAAACACCATATATTTT

j_gene: TRBJ1-4
d_gene: NA
abundance: NA
v_gene: TRBV5-6
CDR3aa: CASSLLQVEKLFF
CDR3nt: TGTGCCAGCAGCTTGTTACAGGTGGAGAAACTGTTTTTT

j_gene: TRBJ2-5
d_gene: TRBD1
abundance: NA
v_gene: TRBV7-2
CDR3aa: CASSLEGAAETQYF
CDR3nt: TGTGCCAGCAGCTTAGAGGGGGCAGCTGAGACCCAGTACTTC

j_gene: TRBJ2-3
d_gene: NA
abundance: NA
v_gene: TRBV6-4
CDR3aa: CASSDEATTDTQYF
CDR3nt: TGTGCCAGCAGTGACGAGGCCACCACAGATACGCAGTATTTT

j_gene: TRBJ1-2
d_gene: NA
abundance: NA
v_gene: TRBV3-1/TRBV3-2
CDR3aa: CASSQDLPGESYGYTF
CDR3nt: TGTGCCAGCAGCCAAGATCTCCCAGGGGAGAGTTATGGCTACACCTTC

j_gene: TRBJ2-7
d_gene: TRBD1
abundance: NA
v_gene: TRBV6-5
CDR3aa: CASSTGGTGFDEQYF
CDR3nt: TGTGCCAGCAGTACGGGTGGGACAGGGTTCGACGAGCAGTACTTC

j_gene: TRBJ1-2
d_gene: NA
abundance: NA
v_gene: TRBV18
CDR3aa: CASSPPGWDDGYTF
CDR3nt: TGTGCCAGCTCACCACCGGGATGGGACGACGGCTACACCTTC

j_gene: TRBJ1-2
d_gene: TRBD1
abundance: few
v_gene: TRBV7-8
CDR3aa: CASSSQGMGGYTF
CDR3nt: TGTGCCAGCAGTTCACAGGGGATGGGTGGCTACACCTTC

j_gene: TRBJ1-5
d_gene: NA
abundance: NA
v_gene: TRBV7-3
CDR3aa: CASSLPQTDHSNQPQHF
CDR3nt: TGTGCCAGCAGCTTACCCCAGACAGACCATAGCAATCAGCCCCAGCATTTT